The 2 T cell receptor beta chains in this list originate from one sample, sequenced in a study of vaccination and CD4 T cells after COVID-19. Treatment: approximately 9-day PBMC culture with coronavirus spike peptide pools or control peptides (ViraFEST assay). The antigens for these receptors are not known. The Oncomine TCR Beta short-read assay was applied to DNA of cultured CD4+ T cells. TCRdb re-derived calls from the PCR reads in MiXCR, one entry per CDR3 protein. The table shows 9,000 to 13,000 distinct CDR3 sequences, with around 41% occurring only once. The sequencing used CD4+ T cells from blood, cultured in vitro, collected after SARS-CoV-2 vaccination. These receptors were taken from a human donor who had recovered from COVID-19.

This chain joins TRBV20-1 and TRBJ2-1; 14 positions match TRBD2. Germline V CDR1 and CDR2: DFQATT, SNEGSKA (reference sequence). This CDR3 has 15 amino acids. V was clipped by 3 bases and J by 7 bases; unmatched bases: 5. The CDR3 protein is CSARGTSGRANEQFF. The DNA for the CDR3 is TGCAGTGCTAGGGGGACTAGCGGGAGAGCTAATGAGCAGTTCTTC.

This clonotype came up a few times. The chain recombines TRBV15 with TRBJ1-3; possibly TRBD1 for D (6 bases). This CDR3 spans 15 amino acids. The germline V gene encodes CDR1 LNHNV and CDR2 YYDKDF (reference sequence). V lost 7 bases to trimming and J lost 1 base, with 14 bases between them. DNA of the CDR3: TGTGCCACCACGGGAGGGGGGGGTTCTGGAAACACCATATATTTT. Translating it yields CATTGGGGSGNTIYF.